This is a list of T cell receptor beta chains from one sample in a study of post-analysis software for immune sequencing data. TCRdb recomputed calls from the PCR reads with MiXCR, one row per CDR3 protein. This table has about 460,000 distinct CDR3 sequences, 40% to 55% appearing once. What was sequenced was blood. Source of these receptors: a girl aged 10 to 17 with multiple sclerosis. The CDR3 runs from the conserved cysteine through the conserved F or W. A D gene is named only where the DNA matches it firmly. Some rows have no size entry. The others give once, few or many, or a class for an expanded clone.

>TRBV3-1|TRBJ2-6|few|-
TGTGCCAGCAGCTCCCCGGGTTCCGGGGCCAACGTCCTGACTTTC
CASSSPGSGANVLTF
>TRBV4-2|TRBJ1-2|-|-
TGTGCCAGCAGCCAAGAGGGGGGGACCTGGACCGGTGGCTACACCTTC
CASSQEGGTWTGGYTF
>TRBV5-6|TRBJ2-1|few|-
TGTGCCAGCAGCCCCCGAGGCCCTGAGACCTACAATGAGCAGTTCTTC
CASSPRGPETYNEQFF
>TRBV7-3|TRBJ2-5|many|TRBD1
TGTGCCAGCAGCTTAAGACCTACCGGGACAGGGGAAGGGACCCAGTACTTC
CASSLRPTGTGEGTQYF
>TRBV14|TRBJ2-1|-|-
TGTGCCAGCAGCCAACCACTACCGAGTAGGGAGGCATACAATGAGCAGTTCTTC
CASSQPLPSREAYNEQFF
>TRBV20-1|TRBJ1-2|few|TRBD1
TGCAGTGCTAGGCCGACAGGGGTTAATAACTATGGCTACACCTTC
CSARPTGVNNYGYTF
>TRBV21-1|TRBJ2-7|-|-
TGTGCCAGCAGCAAAGATGGCGGCTCCTACGAGCAGTACTTC
CASSKDGGSYEQYF
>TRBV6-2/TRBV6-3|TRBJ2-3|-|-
TGTGCCAGCAGTTACGTGGGGAAGCCAGGAGATACGCAGTATTTT
CASSYVGKPGDTQYF
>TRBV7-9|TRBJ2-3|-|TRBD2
TGTGCCAGCAGCGAGACTAGCGGGGCAAACACAGATACGCAGTATTTT
CASSETSGANTDTQYF
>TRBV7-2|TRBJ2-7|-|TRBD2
TGTGCCAGCAGCTTGACTAGCGGGTCAACTTTCTCCTCCTACGAGCAGTACTTC
CASSLTSGSTFSSYEQYF
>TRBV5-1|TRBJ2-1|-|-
TGCGCCAGCAGCTGGGGATCCGGCTCCTACAATGAGCAGTTCTTC
CASSWGSGSYNEQFF
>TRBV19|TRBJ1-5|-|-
TGTGCCAGTAGTACAAGTCCTCAGCCCCAGCATTTT
CASSTSPQPQHF
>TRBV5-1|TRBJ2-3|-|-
TGCGCCAGCAGCCCATACAGAGATACGCAGTATTTT
CASSPYRDTQYF
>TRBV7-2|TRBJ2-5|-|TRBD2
TGTGCCAGCAGCCCAAGGACTAGCGGGGGGGCCGGCGCGGAGACCCAGTACTTC
CASSPRTSGGAGAETQYF
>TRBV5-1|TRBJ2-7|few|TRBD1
TGCGCCAGCAGCCCCGACAGGGCGGACGAGCAGTACTTC
CASSPDRADEQYF
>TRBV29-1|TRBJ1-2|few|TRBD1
TGCAGCGTTGAAAGCAGGGACAGGGGGCTCGGCTACACCTTC
CSVESRDRGLGYTF
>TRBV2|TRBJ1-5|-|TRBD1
TGTGCCAGCAGTGGCGGGACAGGGGGCCATCAGCCCCAGCATTTT
CASSGGTGGHQPQHF
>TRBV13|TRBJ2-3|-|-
TGTGCCAGCAGCTTGACGCGATTGGGAGATACGCAGTATTTT
CASSLTRLGDTQYF
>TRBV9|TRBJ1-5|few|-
TGTGCCAGCAGCGTAGAGGGGGGAGGCCATCAGCCCCAGCATTTT
CASSVEGGGHQPQHF
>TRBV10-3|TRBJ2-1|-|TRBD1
TGTGCCATCAGTGAGTCAGGACAGGGGGAGAGGAGTGAGCAGTTCTTC
CAISESGQGERSEQFF
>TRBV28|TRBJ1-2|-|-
TGTGCCAGCAGAGTCAGCAGGGATGGCTACACCTTC
CASRVSRDGYTF
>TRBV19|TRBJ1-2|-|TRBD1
TGTGCCAGTAGTACGCCCGGGACAGGAGGAGTCTATGGCTACACCTTC
CASSTPGTGGVYGYTF
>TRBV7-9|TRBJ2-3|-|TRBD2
TGTGCCAGCAGCTCGAGCGGGAGGGGAGTGGATACGCAGTATTTT
CASSSSGRGVDTQYF